The present entry profiles one T cell receptor (beta chain) with its context. CDR1 is SNHLY, CDR2 FYNNEI, per germline. V was trimmed by 7 bases and J by 10 bases, leaving 17 bases between them. This CDR3 has 14 residues. Authors' data handling: Amplification of reference gene primers was used by the study to estimate nucleated cell counts. TCRdb's table, derived via immunoSEQ multiplex PCR, lists solely in-frame clones and lacks some. The DNA was the basis for D and trimming; V, J and clone size are from that table. The sample has about 130,000 clones; roughly 78% are singletons. This sample was taken from a study of blood T cell repertoires in COVID-19. Study-level information: From the United States, Italy and Spain came samples of acute and convalescent COVID-19. PBMCs, B-cell-depleted T cells, or T cells were the source of the cDNA or gDNA that made up the material.

Sequenced: PBMCs or T cells enriched from blood (not recorded which). The receptor's source is a woman aged 50 to 60 who had recovered from COVID-19. The chain combines TRBV2 with TRBJ1-6; D remains unclear. CDR3 loop: CASNYAGPGSPLHF. In nucleotides, the CDR3 is TGTGCCAGCAATTACGCAGGCCCCGGCTCACCCCTCCACTTT.